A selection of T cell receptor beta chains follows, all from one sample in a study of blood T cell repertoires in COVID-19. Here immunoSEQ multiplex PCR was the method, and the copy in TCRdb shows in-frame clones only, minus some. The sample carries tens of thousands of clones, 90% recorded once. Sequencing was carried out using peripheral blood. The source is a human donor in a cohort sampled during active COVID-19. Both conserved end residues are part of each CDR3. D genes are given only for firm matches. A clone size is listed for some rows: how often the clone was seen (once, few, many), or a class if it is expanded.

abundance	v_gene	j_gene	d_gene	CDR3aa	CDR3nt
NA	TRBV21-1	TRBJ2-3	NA	CASSFQGELTDTQYF	TGTGCCAGCAGTTTCCAGGGGGAACTCACAGATACGCAGTATTTT
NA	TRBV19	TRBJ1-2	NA	CASSISQGYGYGYTF	TGTGCCAGTAGTATATCTCAGGGGTATGGCTATGGCTACACCTTC
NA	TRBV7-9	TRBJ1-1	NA	CASSLDMNTEAFF	TGTGCCAGCAGCTTAGATATGAACACTGAAGCTTTCTTT
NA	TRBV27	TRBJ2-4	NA	CASSNGYSKNIQYF	TGTGCCAGCAGTAACGGATACAGCAAAAACATTCAGTACTTC
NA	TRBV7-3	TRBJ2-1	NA	CASSPHERGYNEQFF	TGTGCCAGCAGCCCACATGAGAGGGGGTACAATGAGCAGTTCTTC
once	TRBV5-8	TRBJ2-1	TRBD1	CASSPGDRGPYNEQFF	TGTGCCAGCAGCCCCGGGGACAGGGGGCCCTACAATGAGCAGTTCTTC
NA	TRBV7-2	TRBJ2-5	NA	CASSNSPGIETQYF	TGTGCCAGCAGCAACTCCCCCGGGATCGAGACCCAGTACTTC
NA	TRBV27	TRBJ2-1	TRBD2	CASSELAGSYNEQFF	TGTGCCAGCAGTGAACTAGCGGGGTCCTACAATGAGCAGTTCTTC
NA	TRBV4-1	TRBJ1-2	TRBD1	CASSQGSNRGSRGYTF	TGCGCCAGCAGCCAAGGGAGTAACAGGGGATCGAGAGGCTACACCTTC
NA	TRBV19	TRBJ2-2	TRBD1	CASWGNRGISGELFF	TGTGCCAGCTGGGGGAACAGGGGGATATCGGGGGAGCTGTTTTTT
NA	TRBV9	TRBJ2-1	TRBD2	CASSVVALAALSEQFF	TGTGCCAGCAGCGTAGTGGCCCTAGCGGCTTTGTCGGAGCAGTTCTTC
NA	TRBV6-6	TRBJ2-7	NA	CASSPPGDYEQYF	TGTGCCAGCAGCCCCCCGGGGGACTACGAGCAGTACTTC
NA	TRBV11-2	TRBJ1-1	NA	CASSLSIRQENTEAFF	TGTGCCAGCAGCTTAAGTATCCGCCAGGAGAACACTGAAGCTTTCTTT